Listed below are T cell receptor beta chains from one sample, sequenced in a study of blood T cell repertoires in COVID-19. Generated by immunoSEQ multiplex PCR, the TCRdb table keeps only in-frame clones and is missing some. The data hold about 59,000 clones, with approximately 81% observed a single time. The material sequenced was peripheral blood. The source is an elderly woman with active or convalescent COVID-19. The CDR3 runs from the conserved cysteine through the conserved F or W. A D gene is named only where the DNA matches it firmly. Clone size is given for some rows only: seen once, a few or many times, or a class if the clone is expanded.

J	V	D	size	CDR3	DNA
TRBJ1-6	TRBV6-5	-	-	CASRLAGGSPLHF	TGTGCCAGCAGACTAGCCGGGGGTTCACCCCTCCACTTT
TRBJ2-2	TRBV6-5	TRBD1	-	CASSYTQGTGELFF	TGTGCCAGCAGTTACACACAGGGGACCGGGGAGCTGTTTTTT
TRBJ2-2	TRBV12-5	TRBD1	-	CASGLWTGANTGELFF	TGTGCTAGTGGTTTGTGGACAGGGGCAAACACCGGGGAGCTGTTTTTT
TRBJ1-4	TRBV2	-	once	CASSEWVARVNEKLFF	TGTGCCAGCAGTGAGTGGGTGGCTCGGGTAAATGAAAAACTGTTTTTT
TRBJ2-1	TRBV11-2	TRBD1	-	CASRGTGLDEQFF	TGTGCCAGCAGGGGGACAGGGTTGGATGAGCAGTTCTTC
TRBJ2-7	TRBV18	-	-	CASSPQGTSYEQYF	TGTGCCAGCTCACCGCAGGGGACCTCCTACGAGCAGTACTTC
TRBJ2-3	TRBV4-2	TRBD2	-	CASSQGIAGVTDTQYF	TGTGCCAGCAGCCAAGGGATAGCGGGGGTCACAGATACGCAGTATTTT
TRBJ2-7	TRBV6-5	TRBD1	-	CASRPQGSYEQYF	TGTGCCAGCAGGCCACAGGGGTCGTACGAGCAGTACTTC
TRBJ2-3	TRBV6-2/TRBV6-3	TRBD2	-	CASSPPGGVFDTQYF	TGTGCCAGCAGTCCACCGGGGGGGGTGTTCGATACGCAGTATTTT
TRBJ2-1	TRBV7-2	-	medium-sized	CASSSDISSYNEQFF	TGTGCCAGCAGCTCTGACATCTCCTCCTACAATGAGCAGTTCTTC
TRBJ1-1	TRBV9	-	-	CASSEGDTEAFF	TGTGCCAGCAGCGAGGGGGACACTGAAGCTTTCTTT
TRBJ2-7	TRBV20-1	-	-	CSATGAYEQYF	TGCAGTGCAACCGGGGCCTACGAGCAGTACTTC
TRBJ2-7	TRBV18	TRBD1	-	CASADRGGYEQYF	TGTGCCAGCGCGGACAGGGGAGGATACGAGCAGTACTTC
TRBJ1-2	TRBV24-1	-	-	CATSEATSETYGYTF	TGTGCCACCAGTGAGGCCACTTCGGAGACCTATGGCTACACCTTC
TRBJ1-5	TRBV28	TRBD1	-	CASSPRWWDRDQPQHF	TGTGCCAGCAGTCCCCGATGGTGGGACAGAGATCAGCCCCAGCATTTT
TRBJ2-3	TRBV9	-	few	CASSGAGRTDTQYF	TGTGCCAGCAGCGGGGCGGGGCGCACAGATACGCAGTATTTT
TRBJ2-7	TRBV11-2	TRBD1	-	CASSLARTGAYEQYF	TGTGCCAGCAGCTTAGCCAGGACAGGGGCCTACGAGCAGTACTTC
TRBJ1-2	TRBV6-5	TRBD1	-	CASGGQGPNYGYTF	TGTGCCAGCGGGGGACAGGGACCCAACTATGGCTACACCTTC
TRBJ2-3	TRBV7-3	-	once	CASSLWGDTDTQYF	TGTGCCAGCAGCTTATGGGGAGACACAGATACGCAGTATTTT
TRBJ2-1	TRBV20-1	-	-	CSARVRNEQFF	TGCAGTGCTAGGGTCAGAAATGAGCAGTTCTTC
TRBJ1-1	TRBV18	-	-	CASSPLGDTLGAFF	TGTGCCAGCTCACCACTCGGGGACACTCTGGGAGCTTTCTTT
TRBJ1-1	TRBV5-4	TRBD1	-	CASSLDRGRNTEAFF	TGTGCCAGCAGCTTGGACAGGGGGCGAAACACTGAAGCTTTCTTT
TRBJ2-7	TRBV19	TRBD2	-	CATAIGGGEYEQYF	TGTGCCACCGCAATTGGCGGGGGAGAGTACGAGCAGTACTTC
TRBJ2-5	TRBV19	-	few	CASSRGATETQYF	TGTGCCAGTAGTCGGGGGGCTACCGAGACCCAGTACTTC
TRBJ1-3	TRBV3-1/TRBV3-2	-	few	CASRPSGDLWKHTIYF	TGTGCCAGCCGACCCTCAGGGGACCTCTGGAAACACACCATATATTTT
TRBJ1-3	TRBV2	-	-	CASSEDSSGNTIYF	TGTGCCAGCAGTGAAGACAGCTCTGGAAACACCATATATTTT
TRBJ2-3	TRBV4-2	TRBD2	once	CASTSMGTSGGADTQYF	TGTGCCAGCACCTCGATGGGGACTAGCGGGGGGGCAGATACGCAGTATTTT
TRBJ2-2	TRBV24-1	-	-	CATSDWTGARTGELFF	TGTGCCACCAGTGACTGGACGGGAGCTCGCACCGGGGAGCTGTTTTTT
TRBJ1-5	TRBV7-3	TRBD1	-	CASRGTGELSNQPQHF	TGTGCCAGCAGGGGGACAGGGGAACTTAGCAATCAGCCCCAGCATTTT
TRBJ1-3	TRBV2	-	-	CASSRDSGNTIYF	TGTGCCAGCAGCAGGGACTCTGGAAACACCATATATTTT
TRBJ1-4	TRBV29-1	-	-	CSVDVGLNEKLFF	TGCAGCGTTGACGTCGGTTTAAATGAAAAACTGTTTTTT
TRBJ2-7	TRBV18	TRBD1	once	CASSLGPGTGGSEQYF	TGTGCCAGCTCGCTCGGCCCCGGGACAGGGGGCAGTGAGCAGTACTTC
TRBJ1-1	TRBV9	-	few	CASSVDFQGSTEAFF	TGTGCCAGCAGCGTAGATTTCCAGGGGAGCACTGAAGCTTTCTTT
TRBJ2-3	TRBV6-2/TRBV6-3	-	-	CASSYLGTLTDTQYF	TGTGCCAGCAGTTACCTCGGGACACTCACAGATACGCAGTATTTT
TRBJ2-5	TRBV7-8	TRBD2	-	CASSLAHPGTSTETQYF	TGTGCCAGCAGCTTGGCCCACCCGGGGACTAGCACAGAGACCCAGTACTTC
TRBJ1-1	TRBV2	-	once	CASRGGTVSYTEAFF	TGTGCCAGCAGGGGGGGAACAGTCTCCTACACTGAAGCTTTCTTT
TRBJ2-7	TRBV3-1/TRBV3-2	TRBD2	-	CASRPGLGEQYF	TGTGCCAGCAGGCCGGGACTAGGCGAGCAGTACTTC
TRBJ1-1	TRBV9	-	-	CASSVGLWGEDTEAFF	TGTGCCAGCAGCGTAGGCCTTTGGGGAGAGGACACTGAAGCTTTCTTT
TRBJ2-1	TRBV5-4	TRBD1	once	CASSGQGTGRYGNEQFF	TGTGCCAGCAGCGGCCAGGGGACAGGACGATATGGCAATGAGCAGTTCTTC
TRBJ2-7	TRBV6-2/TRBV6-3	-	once	CASSYNLANYEQYF	TGTGCCAGCAGTTACAATCTAGCGAACTACGAGCAGTACTTC
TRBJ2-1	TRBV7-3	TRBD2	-	CASGASGVNNEQFF	TGTGCCAGCGGGGCTAGCGGGGTGAACAATGAGCAGTTCTTC
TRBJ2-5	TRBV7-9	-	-	CASSLEPQETQYF	TGTGCCAGCAGCTTAGAGCCACAAGAGACCCAGTACTTC
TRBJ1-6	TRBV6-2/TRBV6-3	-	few	CASSPFQGIIYSPLHF	TGTGCCAGCAGTCCATTCCAGGGGATTATTTATTCACCCCTCCACTTT
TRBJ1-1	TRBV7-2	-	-	CASRSPSGRGGTEAFF	TGTGCCAGCAGATCCCCCTCCGGCCGGGGAGGCACTGAAGCTTTCTTT
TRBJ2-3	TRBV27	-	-	CASSYGTRTDTQYF	TGTGCCAGCAGTTACGGGACTCGCACAGATACGCAGTATTTT
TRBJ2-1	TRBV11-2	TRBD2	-	CASSLSRPSGNYNEQFF	TGTGCCAGCAGCTTATCCCGACCTAGCGGCAACTACAATGAGCAGTTCTTC
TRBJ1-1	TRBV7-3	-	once	CASSLGPATEAFF	TGTGCCAGCAGCTTAGGGCCGGCCACTGAAGCTTTCTTT
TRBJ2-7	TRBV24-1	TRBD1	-	CATSESKSGTGGHEQYF	TGTGCCACCAGTGAATCTAAATCCGGGACAGGGGGCCACGAGCAGTACTTC
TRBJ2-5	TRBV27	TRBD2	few	CASSRPTSGGQETQYF	TGTGCCAGCAGTCGCCCGACTAGCGGGGGCCAAGAGACCCAGTACTTC
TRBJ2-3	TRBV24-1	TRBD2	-	CATSDPASGGALVNTQYF	TGTGCCACCAGTGATCCCGCTAGCGGGGGGGCACTGGTAAATACGCAGTATTTT
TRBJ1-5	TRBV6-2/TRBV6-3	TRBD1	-	CASSPGQGYQPQHF	TGTGCCAGCAGTCCGGGACAGGGGTATCAGCCCCAGCATTTT
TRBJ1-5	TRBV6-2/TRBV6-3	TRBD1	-	CASSYEVATAGGYSNQPQHF	TGTGCCAGCAGTTACGAGGTCGCCACAGCAGGGGGATATAGCAATCAGCCCCAGCATTTT
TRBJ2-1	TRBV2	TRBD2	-	CASSEARASGGYYNEQFF	TGTGCCAGCAGTGAAGCGCGGGCTAGCGGGGGGTATTACAATGAGCAGTTCTTC
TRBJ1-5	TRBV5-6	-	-	CASSLAGLSPNQPQHF	TGTGCCAGCAGCTTGGCCGGTTTGAGTCCCAATCAGCCCCAGCATTTT
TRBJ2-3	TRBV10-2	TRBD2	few	CASSALGLAGANPDTQYF	TGCGCCAGCAGTGCCCTCGGGCTAGCGGGAGCGAATCCAGATACGCAGTATTTT
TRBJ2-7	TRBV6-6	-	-	CASSYRDRPYEQYF	TGTGCCAGCAGTTACAGAGACAGGCCCTACGAGCAGTACTTC
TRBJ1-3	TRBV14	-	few	CASSPNSAGPRGAGNTIYF	TGTGCCAGCAGCCCAAACTCCGCCGGCCCCCGCGGAGCGGGAAACACCATATATTTT